These 4 T cell receptor beta chains originate from one sample sequenced in a study of cytomegalovirus exposure and HLA in healthy donors. TCRdb's copy holds only in-frame clones and misses some; the assay was immunoSEQ multiplex PCR. The sample has more than 250,000 clones, around 86% seen once; the top ten hold approximately 0.84%. Sequenced sample: PBMCs. The receptors originated from a woman aged 18-29 years in good health and CMV-seronegative.

The V gene is TRBV19, the J gene TRBJ2-7, with 10 bases lining up with TRBD2. V lost 2 bases and J lost 6; bases outside the gene matches: 4. Germline loops: CDR1 LNHDA, CDR2 SQIVND (reference sequence). The CDR3 covers 14 residues. DNA for the CDR3: TGTGCCAGTAGTATACTAGCGGGAGTAGGCGAGCAGTACTTC. It encodes CASSILAGVGEQYF.

The sample holds a few counts of this clone. The rearrangement uses TRBV5-4 and TRBJ2-7, with TRBD2 matching 12 bases. The germline gives CDR1 SGHNT, CDR2 YYREEE (reference sequence). The CDR3 extends over 17 amino acids. J gave up 2 bases and V 4 bases, and 10 bases lay outside the gene matches. The CDR3 DNA follows: TGTGCCAGCAGCAGGGGGCTAGCGGGAGGGCCGCCCTACGAGCAGTACTTC. It encodes CASSRGLAGGPPYEQYF.

The rearrangement links TRBV15 to TRBJ2-6; 11 bases are shared with TRBD2. Germline CDR1 LNHNV, CDR2 YYDKDF (reference sequence). The CDR3 sequence is 17 residues long. Germline trimming cut 8 bases from V and 0 bases from J; bases unmatched to any gene: 6. CDR3 DNA: TGTGCCACCGGTGGGCTAGCGGGAGGCTCTGGGGCCAACGTCCTGACTTTC. It is translated as CATGGLAGGSGANVLTF.

CDR3 DNA sequence: TGCGCCAGCAGCCCCGGGTCCTCCAAACCCGCCACTGAAGCTTTCTTT. Amino acids: CASSPGSSKPATEAFF. The chain couples TRBV5-1 to TRBJ1-1; no clear D. The CDR3 has 16 residues. Trimming removed 4 bases at V and 4 bases at J, with 20 bases between. CDR1 and CDR2 from the germline V gene are SGHRS and YFSETQ.